These 10 T cell receptor beta chains originate from one sample sequenced in a study of cytomegalovirus exposure and HLA in healthy donors. The PCR had 60 Vbeta and 13 Jbeta primers. TCRdb's copy holds only in-frame clones and misses some; the assay was immunoSEQ multiplex PCR. The sample includes around 85,000 clones, around 80% of them seen just once. The sequencing sample was made of PBMCs. The receptors here all came from a male donor in good health and CMV-seronegative.

This clone has more than one count but fewer than ten. A read error may account for a junction end that differs from germline. The chain employs TRBV29-1 and TRBJ1-2; TRBD1 might be the D (5 bases). CDR3 length: 11 amino acids. The germline V gene encodes CDR1 SQVTM and CDR2 ANQGSEA. CDR3: CSVGGVGGYPF. CDR3 nucleotide sequence: TGCAGCGTTGGGGGGGTTGGTGGCTACCCCTTC.

The V call is TRBV2, the J call TRBJ2-3, with a weak D call TRBD1 (6 bases). Germline CDR1 is SNHLY and CDR2 is FYNNEI. CDR3 length: 15 residues. V was trimmed by 2 bases and J by 3 bases, leaving 12 bases between them. In DNA form, the CDR3 reads TGTGCCAGCAGTGAAAGTTACAGGGCTACAGATACGCAGTATTTT. Its protein product is CASSESYRATDTQYF.

This clone is a singleton in its sample. The chain combines TRBV30 with TRBJ2-2; D might be TRBD2 (6 bases). Trimming pared 5 bases from V and 4 bases from J, leaving 11 bases between. Germline CDR1 and CDR2: GTSNPN and SVGIG (reference sequence). This CDR3 spans 13 amino acids. The chain's CDR3 is CAWASASTGELFF. The CDR3 DNA reads as TGTGCCTGGGCTAGCGCCTCCACCGGGGAGCTGTTTTTT. Variable domain in full (rest from reference TRBV30 and TRBJ2-2): SQTIHQWPATLVQPVGSPLSLECTVEGTSNPNLYWYRQAAGRGLQLLFYSVGIGQISSEVPQNLSASRPQDRQFILSSKKLLLSDSGFYLCAWASASTGELFFGEGSRLTVL.

This chain joins TRBV7-8 and TRBJ2-7; 11 positions match TRBD1. The CDR3 sequence is 15 residues long. From germline, CDR1 is SGHVS and CDR2 FQNEAQ. Trimming cost V 3 bases and J 0 bases; bases outside gene matches: 1. The CDR3 here is CASSFGTGGSYEQYF. The CDR3 nucleotides are TGTGCCAGCAGCTTCGGGACAGGGGGCTCCTACGAGCAGTACTTC.

For this clone: An end of the junction differs from the germline gene, which may be a read error. The rearrangement links TRBV6-1 to TRBJ1-2, with no clear D. The germline CDR1 and CDR2 sequences are MNHNS and SASEGT. The CDR3 extends over 14 amino acids. As DNA, the CDR3 is TGTGCCAGCAGTGAAAGCGCGGTCCACTATGGCTACCCCTTC. As protein: CASSESAVHYGYPF.

The V and J genes are TRBV19 and TRBJ1-2, with D perhaps TRBD1 (6 bases). Trimming stripped 3 bases from V and 3 bases from J, with 17 bases between. There are 16 residues in the CDR3. CDR1 and CDR2 (germline): LNHDA, SQIVND (reference sequence). In DNA form, the CDR3 reads TGTGCCAGTAGTATCCGGCTTGGGGGCTATGACTATGGCTACACCTTC. Translated, it gives CASSIRLGGYDYGYTF. Full variable domain (outside the CDR3, taken from reference TRBV19 and TRBJ1-2): DGGITQSPKYLFRKEGQNVTLSCEQNLNHDAMYWYRQDPGQGLRLIYYSQIVNDFQKGDIAEGYSVSREKKESFPLTVTSAQKNPTAFYLCASSIRLGGYDYGYTFGSGTRLTVV.

The J gene is TRBJ1-1, the V gene TRBV2, with a possible D match to TRBD1 (6 bases). V dropped 9 bases and J dropped 0 bases, with 14 bases sitting between them. The CDR3 has 14 amino acids. Germline V gene sequence: CDR1 SNHLY, CDR2 FYNNEI. The CDR3 sequence: CARTREGVNTEAFF. DNA of the CDR3: TGTGCCAGAACCCGGGAGGGGGTGAACACTGAAGCTTTCTTT.

The rearrangement joins TRBV5-1 to TRBJ2-1, with D uncertain. The CDR3 totals 12 residues. Germline V gene sequence: CDR1 SGHRS, CDR2 YFSETQ. V was cut by 2 bases and J by 6 bases, with 6 bases left in between. The CDR3 spells CASSFWPNEQFF. The CDR3 bases are TGCGCCAGCAGCTTTTGGCCCAATGAGCAGTTCTTC.

This clone was observed a handful of times. The chain combines TRBV29-1 with TRBJ1-3; TRBD1 agrees at 10 bases. CDR1 and CDR2 from the germline V gene are SQVTM and ANQGSEA. There are 12 residues in the CDR3. V was pared by 5 bases and J by 11 bases, with 6 bases of the junction left unmatched. As DNA, the CDR3 is TGCAGCGTTCGGGACAGGGGTCCCGCCATATATTTT. It codes for CSVRDRGPAIYF.

The chain joins TRBV5-1 to TRBJ2-5; D is perhaps TRBD2 (5 bases). V lost 5 bases to trimming and J lost 5 bases, with 16 bases between them. The CDR3 runs 14 residues. The germline V gene has CDR1 SGHRS and CDR2 YFSETQ. The chain's CDR3 is CASSIRGMGETQYF. CDR3 nucleotide sequence: TGCGCCAGCAGTATTCGGGGAATGGGGGAGACCCAGTACTTC.